The rows below give T cell receptor beta chains drawn from one sample of a study of cytomegalovirus exposure and HLA in healthy donors. The method was immunoSEQ multiplex PCR; TCRdb's version includes in-frame clones alone and lacks a portion of them. The sample lists approximately 88,000 clones; around 82% were seen once. The sequenced sample consisted of PBMCs. Receptor source: a man between 18 and 35 years old in good health and CMV-seronegative. Each CDR3 is given with its conserved first and last residue. D genes are given only for firm matches. Expanded clones get a size class; other rows say once, few or many, or leave the size out.

CDR3 protein: CASSVPGTGATGELFF
CDR3 DNA: TGTGCCAGCAGCGTTCCCGGGACAGGGGCCACCGGGGAGCTGTTTTTT
V gene: TRBV9
D gene: TRBD1
J gene: TRBJ2-2
clone size: -

CDR3 protein: CASSWDRDSPLHF
CDR3 DNA: TGCGCCAGCAGCTGGGACAGGGATTCACCCCTCCACTTT
V gene: TRBV10-1
D gene: TRBD1
J gene: TRBJ1-6
clone size: -

CDR3 protein: CASSRGAGYGADTQYF
CDR3 DNA: TGTGCCAGCTCGAGGGGAGCGGGGTACGGAGCAGATACGCAGTATTTT
V gene: TRBV19
D gene: TRBD2
J gene: TRBJ2-3
clone size: -

CDR3 protein: CASSPGIVNTEAFF
CDR3 DNA: TGTGCCAGCAGTCCCGGGATAGTGAACACTGAAGCTTTCTTT
V gene: TRBV6-5
D gene: -
J gene: TRBJ1-1
clone size: few

CDR3 protein: CASSPNVGRNYEQYF
CDR3 DNA: TGTGCCAGCAGCCCTAACGTGGGGCGCAACTACGAGCAGTACTTC
V gene: TRBV6-5
D gene: -
J gene: TRBJ2-7
clone size: -

CDR3 protein: CASSLVDGSSGNTIYF
CDR3 DNA: TGTGCCAGCAGCTTAGTAGACGGGAGCTCTGGAAACACCATATATTTT
V gene: TRBV7-8
D gene: -
J gene: TRBJ1-3
clone size: -

CDR3 protein: CASSLATRTLSDGYTF
CDR3 DNA: TGCGCCAGCAGCTTGGCGACTCGGACTCTGAGCGATGGCTACACCTTC
V gene: TRBV5-1
D gene: -
J gene: TRBJ1-2
clone size: -

CDR3 protein: CASSVTSADTQYF
CDR3 DNA: TGTGCCAGCAGCGTCACTAGCGCAGATACGCAGTATTTT
V gene: TRBV9
D gene: TRBD2
J gene: TRBJ2-3
clone size: few

CDR3 protein: CASSLSGLKTQYF
CDR3 DNA: TGTGCCAGCAGCTTATCGGGGTTGAAGACCCAGTACTTC
V gene: TRBV7-2
D gene: -
J gene: TRBJ2-5
clone size: -

CDR3 protein: CATTLGQGEFEAEQFF
CDR3 DNA: TGTGCCACCACCCTAGGGCAGGGCGAATTCGAGGCTGAGCAGTTCTTC
V gene: TRBV19
D gene: -
J gene: TRBJ2-1
clone size: -

CDR3 protein: CSSSLQRGRYYNEQFF
CDR3 DNA: TGTTCCAGCAGCTTACAGCGGGGGAGATACTACAATGAGCAGTTCTTC
V gene: TRBV7-9
D gene: TRBD2
J gene: TRBJ2-1
clone size: -

CDR3 protein: CASSPRRDGTQYF
CDR3 DNA: TGTGCCAGCAGCCCCCGCCGGGATGGGACCCAGTACTTC
V gene: TRBV11-2
D gene: -
J gene: TRBJ2-5
clone size: -

CDR3 protein: CASSEGERGGHYEQYF
CDR3 DNA: TGTGCCAGCAGCGAAGGGGAGCGGGGGGGCCACTACGAGCAGTACTTC
V gene: TRBV7-9
D gene: TRBD2
J gene: TRBJ2-7
clone size: -

CDR3 protein: CASSEFLSGGMNTQYF
CDR3 DNA: TGTGCCAGCAGTGAATTTCTGAGCGGGGGGATGAATACGCAGTATTTT
V gene: TRBV2
D gene: TRBD2
J gene: TRBJ2-3
clone size: -

CDR3 protein: CASSLMGGDGPNTEAFF
CDR3 DNA: TGCGCCAGCAGCTTGATGGGGGGGGATGGTCCGAACACTGAAGCTTTCTTT
V gene: TRBV5-1
D gene: -
J gene: TRBJ1-1
clone size: -

CDR3 protein: CASRRRASQETQYF
CDR3 DNA: TGTGCCAGCAGAAGAAGAGCGTCCCAAGAGACCCAGTACTTC
V gene: TRBV21-1
D gene: -
J gene: TRBJ2-5
clone size: once

CDR3 protein: CASSFDLAGAADTQYF
CDR3 DNA: TGTGCCAGCAGCTTTGATCTAGCGGGGGCCGCCGATACGCAGTATTTT
V gene: TRBV7-9
D gene: TRBD2
J gene: TRBJ2-3
clone size: -

CDR3 protein: CATSSGQGRGEAFF
CDR3 DNA: TGTGCCACCAGCAGCGGACAGGGGCGTGGGGAAGCTTTCTTT
V gene: TRBV15
D gene: TRBD1
J gene: TRBJ1-1
clone size: -

CDR3 protein: CASSGTGKNIQYF
CDR3 DNA: TGTGCCAGCAGTGGGACTGGGAAAAACATTCAGTACTTC
V gene: TRBV28
D gene: -
J gene: TRBJ2-4
clone size: -

CDR3 protein: CASSLDRESTNEKLFF
CDR3 DNA: TGTGCCAGCAGCTTAGACAGGGAGTCAACTAATGAAAAACTGTTTTTT
V gene: TRBV5-6
D gene: TRBD1
J gene: TRBJ1-4
clone size: -

CDR3 protein: CASSSSRDTLPNYGYTF
CDR3 DNA: TGTGCCAGCAGCTCGTCCCGGGACACGCTCCCTAACTATGGCTACACCTTC
V gene: TRBV5-6
D gene: -
J gene: TRBJ1-2
clone size: -

CDR3 protein: CASSLGGFSTEAFF
CDR3 DNA: TGTGCCAGCAGTTTAGGGGGGTTTAGCACTGAAGCTTTCTTT
V gene: TRBV27
D gene: -
J gene: TRBJ1-1
clone size: -

CDR3 protein: CASSPGGGTQETQYF
CDR3 DNA: TGTGCCAGCTCACCTGGCGGGGGGACCCAAGAGACCCAGTACTTC
V gene: TRBV18
D gene: TRBD2
J gene: TRBJ2-5
clone size: once

CDR3 protein: CASSLGDRDTDTQYF
CDR3 DNA: TGCGCCAGCAGCTTGGGGGACAGAGACACAGATACGCAGTATTTT
V gene: TRBV5-1
D gene: TRBD1
J gene: TRBJ2-3
clone size: -

CDR3 protein: CATASGGETDTQYF
CDR3 DNA: TGTGCTACGGCTAGCGGGGGGGAGACAGATACGCAGTATTTT
V gene: TRBV5-4
D gene: TRBD2
J gene: TRBJ2-3
clone size: once

CDR3 protein: CASSYRAGSSYEQYF
CDR3 DNA: TGTGCCAGCAGTTACCGGGCAGGGTCCTCCTACGAGCAGTACTTC
V gene: TRBV14
D gene: -
J gene: TRBJ2-7
clone size: few

CDR3 protein: CASSPRGQGLRGYTF
CDR3 DNA: TGTGCCAGCAGCCCCCGGGGACAGGGCCTTCGTGGCTACACCTTC
V gene: TRBV27
D gene: TRBD1
J gene: TRBJ1-2
clone size: few

CDR3 protein: CASSASSFNTQYF
CDR3 DNA: TGTGCCAGCAGTGCGAGTAGTTTTAATACGCAGTATTTT
V gene: TRBV2
D gene: -
J gene: TRBJ2-3
clone size: -

CDR3 protein: CASFRQGANTEAFF
CDR3 DNA: TGTGCCAGTTTCCGACAGGGGGCGAACACTGAAGCTTTCTTT
V gene: TRBV19
D gene: TRBD1
J gene: TRBJ1-1
clone size: -

CDR3 protein: CASSSSSGGATPYNEQFF
CDR3 DNA: TGTGCCAGCAGCTCCTCTAGCGGGGGGGCAACGCCCTACAATGAGCAGTTCTTC
V gene: TRBV7-3
D gene: TRBD2
J gene: TRBJ2-1
clone size: -

CDR3 protein: CASSILPFGGYSLGQAKNIQYF
CDR3 DNA: TGTGCCAGTAGTATACTGCCGTTTGGGGGGTATAGTTTAGGTCAAGCCAAAAACATTCAGTACTTC
V gene: TRBV19
D gene: -
J gene: TRBJ2-4
clone size: -

CDR3 protein: CASSLAGEYEQYF
CDR3 DNA: TGTGCCAGCAGCTTAGCAGGGGAGTACGAGCAGTACTTC
V gene: TRBV11-2
D gene: -
J gene: TRBJ2-7
clone size: -

CDR3 protein: CASSAGLAGARGEQYF
CDR3 DNA: TGTGCCAGCAGCGCCGGACTAGCGGGGGCAAGAGGGGAGCAGTACTTC
V gene: TRBV9
D gene: TRBD2
J gene: TRBJ2-7
clone size: -

CDR3 protein: CASSSRLVKNIQYF
CDR3 DNA: TGTGCCAGCAGCTCTCGGTTGGTCAAAAACATTCAGTACTTC
V gene: TRBV11-2
D gene: -
J gene: TRBJ2-4
clone size: -

CDR3 protein: CAIRGLAQGNTEAFF
CDR3 DNA: TGTGCCATCAGGGGATTGGCCCAGGGAAACACTGAAGCTTTCTTT
V gene: TRBV6-6
D gene: -
J gene: TRBJ1-1
clone size: few